The 29 T cell receptor beta chains below were found in one sample sequenced in a study of cytomegalovirus exposure and HLA in healthy donors. 13 Jbeta primers and 60 Vbeta primers were used for the PCR. Using immunoSEQ multiplex PCR, the repertoire was profiled, and TCRdb retains in-frame clones only, with some absent. Of 200,000 to 300,000 clones in the sample, roughly 84% are singletons; the top ten hold about 0.25%. Specimen: PBMCs. These receptors all stem from a girl aged 2 to 10 in good health and CMV-seronegative.

The chain has TRBV25-1 and TRBJ2-7; possible D gene TRBD2, 6 bases. Germline V CDR1 and CDR2: MGHDK, SYGVNS. Deletions cut 5 bases from V and 9 bases from J, with 17 bases between. The CDR3 consists of 13 residues. The CDR3 loop is CASSLSPGVVQYF. DNA of the CDR3: TGTGCCAGCAGTTTAAGTCCGGGAGTGGTGCAGTACTTC.

J is TRBJ1-5 and V is TRBV27, with 10 bases matching TRBD1. V was pared by 5 bases and J by 5 bases, with 3 bases of the junction left unmatched. This CDR3 spans 14 amino acids. The V gene's germline CDR1 is MNHEY and CDR2 SMNVEV (reference sequence). The CDR3 nucleotides read TGTGCCAGCAGTAGGGACAGGGGATATCAGCCCCAGCATTTT. It translates to CASSRDRGYQPQHF.

This chain joins TRBV5-1 and TRBJ2-1; 10 bases are shared with TRBD2. CDR3 length: 16 residues. Germline assignment: CDR1 SGHRS and CDR2 YFSETQ. V was clipped by 0 bases and J by 6 bases; unmatched bases: 6. CDR3 sequence: CASSLVQSGRANEQFF. DNA of the CDR3: TGCGCCAGCAGCTTGGTTCAGAGCGGGAGGGCCAATGAGCAGTTCTTC.

This clone occurred once. CDR3 sequence (DNA): TGCGCCAGCAGCCACCCACTAGCGGGGAAGGAGACCCAGTACTTC. It specifies CASSHPLAGKETQYF. The chain combines TRBV4-1 with TRBJ2-5; 10 bases match TRBD2. Trimming at V came to 3 bases and at J to 5 bases, leaving 6 bases not matched to a gene. Germline CDR1 MGHRA, CDR2 YSYEKL. The CDR3 contains 15 residues.

This chain connects TRBV7-2 to TRBJ2-3; perhaps TRBD2 as D (6 bases). Trimming cost V 1 base and J 3 bases, with 11 bases left between them. The germline gives CDR1 SGHTA, CDR2 FQGNSA. The CDR3 length is 15 residues. The DNA for the CDR3 is TGTGCCAGCAGCTTAGTGGGGAGGTTGACAGATACGCAGTATTTT. Its translation is CASSLVGRLTDTQYF.

This chain links TRBV10-2 with TRBJ2-1, with D perhaps TRBD1 (5 bases). Trimming took 4 bases from V and 9 from J, leaving 19 bases between them. Germline assignment: CDR1 WSHSY and CDR2 SAAADI. CDR3 length equals 15 residues. In nucleotides, the CDR3 is TGCGCCAGCAGTGGAAGGGGCGTAACAATCACTGAGCAGTTCTTC. Protein sequence: CASSGRGVTITEQFF.

A few counts support this clone. The chain links TRBV5-1 to TRBJ1-1; 8 positions match TRBD1. The CDR3 is made up of 15 amino acids. The germline CDR1 and CDR2 sequences are SGHRS and YFSETQ. The J segment lost 3 bases and the V segment lost 0 bases, leaving 4 bases of the junction unmatched. Here the CDR3 DNA reads TGCGCCAGCAGCTTGGCTCAGGGGGCGGACACTGAAGCTTTCTTT. It specifies CASSLAQGADTEAFF.

This chain uses TRBV27 with TRBJ2-1; 10 bases agree with TRBD2. Trimming removed 5 bases from V and 6 bases from J; junction bases left unmatched: 7. The CDR3 is 15 residues long. CDR1 and CDR2 from the germline V gene are MNHEY and SMNVEV (reference sequence). This CDR3 reads CASSPQREGFNEQFF. CDR3 nucleotide sequence: TGTGCCAGCAGTCCCCAGCGGGAGGGCTTCAATGAGCAGTTCTTC.

As to this clone: Other DNA sequences in this specimen translate into the identical CDR3. The chain has TRBV19 and TRBJ2-7, with 7 bases matching TRBD2. The V gene's germline CDR1 is LNHDA and CDR2 SQIVND (reference sequence). V lost 1 base, J lost 4 bases, and 1 base stayed unmatched. The CDR3 runs to 13 residues. The CDR3 DNA is TGTGCCAGTAGTATAGCGGGGGGATACGAGCAGTACTTC. It yields the protein CASSIAGGYEQYF.

V and J are TRBV29-1 and TRBJ2-1; 14 positions match TRBD2. The CDR3 spans 13 residues. Looked up from germline, CDR1 is SQVTM and CDR2 is ANQGSEA. The V and J ends lost 7 bases and 4 bases, in that order; junction bases with no gene match: 0. The CDR3 here is CSGTSGGYNEQFF. CDR3 bases: TGCAGCGGGACTAGCGGGGGGTACAATGAGCAGTTCTTC.

The CDR3 nucleotides read TGTGCCAGCAGCTTAGATACGTGGGAGGGCACAGATACGCAGTATTTT. This translates into CASSLDTWEGTDTQYF. The chain couples TRBV11-3 to TRBJ2-3, with D perhaps matching TRBD2 (6 bases). Trimming cost V 0 bases and J 1 base, with 11 bases left between them. There are 16 residues in the CDR3. From germline, CDR1 is SGHNT and CDR2 YENEEA.

The CDR3 reads CASSLAGTSPSYEQYF. In DNA, the CDR3 is TGTGCCAGCAGCTTGGCGGGGACTAGCCCGTCCTACGAGCAGTACTTC. J is TRBJ2-7 and V is TRBV5-4, with 9 bases that match TRBD2. J lost 1 base, V lost 0 bases, and 5 bases had no gene match. This CDR3 is 16 amino acids long. Germline V CDR1 and CDR2: SGHNT, YYREEE (reference sequence). Drawing the rest from reference TRBV5-4 and TRBJ2-7, the complete variable domain is ETGVTQSPTHLIKTRGQQVTLRCSSQSGHNTVSWYQQALGQGPQFIFQYYREEENGRGNFPPRFSGLQFPNYSSELNVNALELDDSALYLCASSLAGTSPSYEQYFGPGTRLTVT.

Only a few counts were recorded for this clone. J is TRBJ1-5 and V is TRBV6-5; TRBD1 matches at 7 bases. J gave up 5 bases and V 6 bases, and 7 bases lay outside the gene matches. This CDR3 is 14 amino acids long. Germline V gene sequence: CDR1 MNHEY, CDR2 SVGAGI. DNA of the CDR3: TGTGCCAGCAGCCCGAACAGGGGAGATCAGCCCCAGCATTTT. Amino acids: CASSPNRGDQPQHF.

The chain joins TRBV4-2 to TRBJ1-5; a weak D match, TRBD1 (6 bases). The CDR3 extends over 16 amino acids. Germline-derived CDR1 and CDR2 are LGHNA and YNFKEQ. Deletions cut 3 bases from V and 0 bases from J, with 12 bases between. CDR3 sequence (DNA): TGTGCCAGCAGCCAGGAGACAGGTCATAGCAATCAGCCCCAGCATTTT. Encoded protein: CASSQETGHSNQPQHF.

The gene calls are TRBV15 and TRBJ1-2; 10 bases are a match to TRBD1. The CDR3 consists of 16 residues. CDR1 is LNHNV and CDR2 is YYDKDF in the germline V gene (reference sequence). The J segment lost 6 bases and the V segment lost 0 bases, leaving 7 bases of the junction unmatched. Written as DNA, the CDR3 is TGTGCCACCAGCAGAGACGGCGACAGGGGGCGGCATGGCTACACCTTC. This gives the protein CATSRDGDRGRHGYTF.

This chain connects TRBV11-2 to TRBJ2-7; TRBD1 matches at 10 bases. From germline, CDR1 is SGHAT and CDR2 FQNNGV. V trimming: 0 bases; J trimming: 3 bases; junction bases outside the gene matches: 5. The CDR3 contains 16 residues. The CDR3 DNA follows: TGTGCCAGCAGCTTAGAGTTTGGGACAGGGGACTACGAGCAGTACTTC. This sequence encodes CASSLEFGTGDYEQYF.

About this clone itself: A read error may account for a junction end that differs from germline. This rearrangement joins TRBV27 to TRBJ2-2, with TRBD2 matching over 8 bases. The germline V gene has CDR1 MNHEY and CDR2 SMNVEV (reference sequence). CDR3 length: 16 residues. CDR3 in DNA: TGTGCCAGCAGTTTTATCCCCAAGCACGGTAGCGGGGAGCTGCTTTTT. As protein: CASSFIPKHGSGELLF.

The V and J genes are TRBV19 and TRBJ1-5, with 7 bases lining up with TRBD1. The germline V gene encodes CDR1 LNHDA and CDR2 SQIVND (reference sequence). The length of the CDR3 is 15 residues. Unmatched junction bases numbered 9, after V lost 5 bases and J lost 5 bases. The CDR3: CASSVNRDRYQPQHF. CDR3 coding DNA: TGTGCCAGTAGTGTGAACCGGGACAGATATCAGCCCCAGCATTTT.

The chain combines TRBV7-3 with TRBJ2-5; 16 bases align to TRBD2. Germline assignment: CDR1 SGHTA and CDR2 FQGTGA. V dropped 4 bases and J dropped 1; count of bases not matched to a gene: 9. The CDR3 sequence is 19 residues long. CDR3 sequence: CASSSTGTSGGGSQETQYF. The CDR3 nucleotides are TGTGCCAGCAGCTCAACCGGGACTAGCGGGGGGGGAAGCCAAGAGACCCAGTACTTC.

The V gene is TRBV27, the J gene TRBJ1-2; maybe TRBD1 (6 bases). V lost 6 bases to trimming and J lost 3 bases, with 23 bases between them. Germline-derived CDR1 and CDR2 are MNHEY and SMNVEV (reference sequence). The CDR3 spans 17 residues. In DNA form, the CDR3 reads TGTGCCAGCAGAAGAAAGTCGACAGGCGGGCCCCACTATGGCTACACCTTC. Translated: CASRRKSTGGPHYGYTF.

The chain combines TRBV9 with TRBJ2-1; no clear D. This CDR3 comprises 13 residues. CDR1 is SGDLS and CDR2 is YYNGEE in the germline V gene. The V end was cut by 0 bases, the J end by 10 bases, with 11 bases between. The DNA of the CDR3 is TGTGCCAGCAGCGTAGACGCGCCCGGGGAGCAGTTCTTC. This sequence encodes CASSVDAPGEQFF.

V is TRBV19 and J is TRBJ1-2; TRBD1 aligns across 7 bases. Germline CDR1 LNHDA, CDR2 SQIVND (reference sequence). V shed 5 bases, J shed 4 bases, and the junction held 4 bases outside the gene matches. This CDR3 region has 13 residues. CDR3 region: CASSPRTGYGYTF. In nucleotides, the CDR3 is TGTGCCAGTAGTCCCCGGACAGGCTATGGCTACACCTTC. The whole variable domain, filled in from reference TRBV19 and TRBJ1-2, reads DGGITQSPKYLFRKEGQNVTLSCEQNLNHDAMYWYRQDPGQGLRLIYYSQIVNDFQKGDIAEGYSVSREKKESFPLTVTSAQKNPTAFYLCASSPRTGYGYTFGSGTRLTVV.

The table lists this clone with a count of one. The gene calls are TRBV19 and TRBJ2-1, with 13 positions matching TRBD2. The germline CDR1 and CDR2 sequences are LNHDA and SQIVND (reference sequence). The CDR3 is 14 residues long. The J segment lost 7 bases and the V segment lost 6 bases, leaving 3 bases of the junction unmatched. CDR3 DNA sequence: TGTGCCAGTAGCACTAGCGGGGGGGCAAATGAGCAGTTCTTC. Amino acid sequence: CASSTSGGANEQFF.

The chain combines TRBV25-1 with TRBJ2-2; the match to TRBD1 covers 8 bases. Germline CDR1 reads MGHDK; CDR2 reads SYGVNS. This CDR3 has 15 amino acids. V was clipped by 5 bases and J by 4 bases; unmatched bases: 6. The CDR3, as DNA: TGTGCCAGCAGTCCCCGGGACAGGCCCACCGGGGAGCTGTTTTTT. Translated: CASSPRDRPTGELFF.

The chain couples TRBV6-1 to TRBJ2-5; TRBD1 is a possible D gene (5 bases). V gave up 2 bases and J gave up 1 base, with 17 bases separating them. The germline gives CDR1 MNHNS, CDR2 SASEGT. This CDR3 has 17 amino acids. CDR3 protein: CASSEFRLGQGQETQYF. The CDR3 DNA reads TGTGCCAGCAGTGAATTTAGGCTTGGTCAGGGCCAAGAGACCCAGTACTTC.

The chain joins TRBV7-9 to TRBJ2-5, with 7 nucleotides matching TRBD1. V trimming: 5 bases; J trimming: 4 bases; junction bases outside the gene matches: 7. CDR3 length: 14 residues. Germline CDR1 and CDR2: SEHNR and FQNEAQ (reference sequence). CDR3 nucleotides: TGTGCCAGCAGCCGAGGGGCAGGGGGAGAGACCCAGTACTTC. Encoded protein: CASSRGAGGETQYF.

V gene TRBV11-2 combines with J gene TRBJ2-5; TRBD1 matches 9 bases. The V gene's germline CDR1 is SGHAT and CDR2 FQNNGV. V lost 5 bases and J lost 4; bases outside the gene matches: 5. The CDR3 length is 14 residues. CDR3 in DNA: TGTGCCAGCAGCCGGGACAGGGTAGGAGAGACCCAGTACTTC. Protein: CASSRDRVGETQYF.

The chain links TRBV4-1 to TRBJ2-7; no firm D call. The CDR3 spans 14 residues. Germline-derived CDR1 and CDR2 are MGHRA and YSYEKL. The V and J ends lost 4 bases and 3 bases respectively, with 13 bases between them. CDR3 amino acids: CASSLSAENYEQYF. The CDR3 DNA follows: TGCGCCAGCAGCCTCAGTGCGGAGAACTACGAGCAGTACTTC.

This chain joins TRBV7-9 and TRBJ1-1; D is perhaps TRBD1 (6 bases). Germline V CDR1 and CDR2: SEHNR, FQNEAQ (reference sequence). V was clipped by 3 bases and J by 5 bases, with 19 bases between them. The CDR3 is 16 amino acids. The CDR3 here is CASSFGTGSLGTEAFF. In DNA, the CDR3 is TGTGCCAGCAGCTTCGGAACAGGGTCTTTAGGGACTGAAGCTTTCTTT. Using reference TRBV7-9 and TRBJ1-1 for the parts outside the CDR3, the full variable domain is DTGVSQNPRHKITKRGQNVTFRCDPISEHNRLYWYRQTLGQGPEFLTYFQNEAQLEKSRLLSDRFSAERPKGSFSTLEIQRTEQGDSAMYLCASSFGTGSLGTEAFFGQGTRLTVV.